The entry that follows covers one TCR beta chain sequence. Antigen unknown. TCRdb re-called the reads with MiXCR, one entry per CDR3 protein. The sample carries about 920,000 distinct CDR3 sequences, roughly 30% recorded once. The data were obtained in a study of T cell repertoires in cytomegalovirus infection. As for the study in general: Used in the study were CMV epitopes, some recently identified and HLA-C-restricted, others well-studied and HLA-B-restricted. CMV infection plus the matching HLA type was flagged by public TCR beta signatures.

Looked up from germline, CDR1 is SEHNR and CDR2 is FQNEAQ (reference sequence). The CDR3 has 14 residues. V was trimmed by 0 bases and J by 2 bases, leaving 7 bases between them. This specimen consisted of cultured CD8+ T cells from PBMCs, obtained from culture after CMV antigen stimulation. The rearrangement uses TRBV7-9 and TRBJ2-5; no clear D gene. The clonotype originates from a human donor in good health (CMV status not recorded). Some clones in this sample may be carry-over from other donors' samples. DNA of the CDR3: TGTGCCAGCAGCTTAGCAGCCAGACAAGAGACCCAGTACTTC. This sequence encodes CASSLAARQETQYF.